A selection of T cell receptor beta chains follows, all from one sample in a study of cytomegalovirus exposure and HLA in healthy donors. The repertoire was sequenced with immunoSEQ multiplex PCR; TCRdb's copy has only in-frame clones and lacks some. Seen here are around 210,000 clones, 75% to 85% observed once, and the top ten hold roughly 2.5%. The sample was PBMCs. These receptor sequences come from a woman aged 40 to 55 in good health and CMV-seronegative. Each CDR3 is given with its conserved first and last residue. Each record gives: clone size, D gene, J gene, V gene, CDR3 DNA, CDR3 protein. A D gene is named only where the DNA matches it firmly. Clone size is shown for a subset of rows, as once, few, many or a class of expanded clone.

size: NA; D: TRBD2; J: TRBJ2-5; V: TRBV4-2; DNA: TGTGCCAGCAGCCAGGCTAGCGGGATTGGGGAGACCCAGTACTTC; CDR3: CASSQASGIGETQYF
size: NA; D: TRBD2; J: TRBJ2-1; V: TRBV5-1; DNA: TGCGCCAGCAGCCGGACTAGCGGGAGTAGTGATGAGCAGTTCTTC; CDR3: CASSRTSGSSDEQFF
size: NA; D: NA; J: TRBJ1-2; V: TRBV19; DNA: TGTGCCAGTAGTACTGGGACACTTAGCTACACCTTC; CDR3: CASSTGTLSYTF
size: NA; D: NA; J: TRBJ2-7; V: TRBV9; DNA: TGTGCCAGCAGCGCAGGCCGGGGCGAGCAGTACTTC; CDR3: CASSAGRGEQYF
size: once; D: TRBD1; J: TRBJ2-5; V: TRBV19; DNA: TGTGCCAGTAGTCCAGGGGGAGAGACCCAGTACTTC; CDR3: CASSPGGETQYF
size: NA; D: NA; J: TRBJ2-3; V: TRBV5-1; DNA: TGCGCCAGCAGCCGGCTGGAGAGCGTTGGAGATACGCAGTATTTT; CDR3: CASSRLESVGDTQYF
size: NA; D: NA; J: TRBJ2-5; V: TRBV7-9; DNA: TGTGCCAGCAGGGAGGGAGGAGAGACCCAGTACTTC; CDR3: CASREGGETQYF
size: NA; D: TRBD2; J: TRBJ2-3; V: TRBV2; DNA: TGTGCCAGCAGTGAAGCGTTTAGCGGGAGCCACACAGATACGCAGTATTTT; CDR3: CASSEAFSGSHTDTQYF
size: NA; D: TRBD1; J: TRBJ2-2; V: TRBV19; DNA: TGTGCCAGTAGTACGCCCTGGGCAGGGGGCTTTTTGGGCGGGGAGCTGTTTTTT; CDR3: CASSTPWAGGFLGGELFF
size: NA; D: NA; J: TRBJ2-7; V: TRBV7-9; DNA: TGTGCCAGCAGCCCCCCTTTTGTGAGCACCTACGAGCAGTACTTC; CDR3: CASSPPFVSTYEQYF
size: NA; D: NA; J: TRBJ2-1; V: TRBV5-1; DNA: TGCGCCAGCAGCTTGTTCCTTCAAGGGGGTAGCAATGAGCAGTTCTTC; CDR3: CASSLFLQGGSNEQFF
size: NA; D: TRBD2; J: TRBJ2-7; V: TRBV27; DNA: TGTGCCAGCAGTTTACGATCTAGCGGGGGGGCCTGGTCCTACGAGCAGTACTTC; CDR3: CASSLRSSGGAWSYEQYF
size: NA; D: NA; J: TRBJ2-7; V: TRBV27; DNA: TGTGCCAGCAGTTTAACTTCTTCTAGCTCCTACGAGCAGTACTTC; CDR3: CASSLTSSSSYEQYF
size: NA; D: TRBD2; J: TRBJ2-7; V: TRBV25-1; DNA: TGTGCCAGCAGTGAACTGTCTAGCGGCACCTACGAGCAGTACTTC; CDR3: CASSELSSGTYEQYF
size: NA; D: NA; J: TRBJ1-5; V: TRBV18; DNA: TGTGCCAGCTCACCAGTGACAGAGAATCAGCCCCAGCATTTT; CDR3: CASSPVTENQPQHF
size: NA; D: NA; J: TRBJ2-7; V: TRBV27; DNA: TGTGCCAGTAAATGGGCCGGGACTCACTCCTACGAGCAGTACTTC; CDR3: CASKWAGTHSYEQYF
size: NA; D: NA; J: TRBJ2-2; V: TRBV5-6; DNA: TGTGCCAGCACCCGCGGGGAGACTCGGAACACCGGGGAGCTGTTTTTT; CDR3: CASTRGETRNTGELFF
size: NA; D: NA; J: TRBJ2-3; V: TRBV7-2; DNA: TGTGCCAGCAGCCCCTGGGCGGATACGCAGTATTTT; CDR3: CASSPWADTQYF
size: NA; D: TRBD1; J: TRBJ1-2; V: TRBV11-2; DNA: TGTGCCAGCAGCTTGATTACCGGGACAGGGGCCTATGGCTACACCTTC; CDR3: CASSLITGTGAYGYTF
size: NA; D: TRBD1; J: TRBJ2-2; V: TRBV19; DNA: TGTGCCAGTAGTAGACAGGGGACCTCCACCGGGGAGCTGTTTTTT; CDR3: CASSRQGTSTGELFF
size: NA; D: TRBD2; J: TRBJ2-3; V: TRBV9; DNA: TGTGCCAGCAGCGCCTCGGGACTAGCGGGAGTATGGGGGCTCGGGGATACGCAGTATTTT; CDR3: CASSASGLAGVWGLGDTQYF
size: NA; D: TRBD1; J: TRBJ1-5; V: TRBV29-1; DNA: TGCAGCGTCCTGACAGGGGGCTTCAATCAGCCCCAGCATTTT; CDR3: CSVLTGGFNQPQHF
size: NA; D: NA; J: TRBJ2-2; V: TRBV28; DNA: TGTGCCAGCAGTTCCCCCCGCGGGGGCAGGGGAGGGAACACCGGGGAGCTGTTTTTT; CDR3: CASSSPRGGRGGNTGELFF
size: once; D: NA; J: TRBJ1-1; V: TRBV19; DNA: TGTGCCAGTAGTATCGCTCGGGCTGAAGCTTTCTTT; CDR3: CASSIARAEAFF
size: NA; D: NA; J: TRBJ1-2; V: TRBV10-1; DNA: TGCGCCAGCACTGGGGCCGGAGAGGAAGGGTGCGATGGCTACACCTTC; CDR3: CASTGAGEEGCDGYTF